The next 3 T cell receptor beta chains were all read from a single sample in a study of cytomegalovirus exposure and HLA in healthy donors. A multiplex PCR was run with 60 Vbeta primers and 13 Jbeta primers. Sequencing was performed with immunoSEQ multiplex PCR; in TCRdb, only in-frame clones are kept and a portion is missing. Of roughly 100,000 clones listed, 55% to 80% were seen once; the top ten hold 4% to 5.5%. Sequencing was performed on PBMCs. Receptors originate from a human donor in good health.

This sequence joins TRBV19 and TRBJ1-2; perhaps TRBD1 as D (6 bases). Per the germline V gene, CDR1 is LNHDA and CDR2 is SQIVND (reference sequence). The CDR3 consists of 14 residues. Deletions cut 7 bases from V and 3 bases from J, with 15 bases between. CDR3 sequence: CASTPRTAHYGYTF. The CDR3 DNA sequence: TGTGCCAGTACCCCGAGGACAGCTCACTATGGCTACACCTTC.

This clone was seen only a few times. The V gene is TRBV4-1, the J gene TRBJ2-5, with TRBD2 matching over 10 bases. V lost 4 bases, J lost 5 bases, and 28 bases stayed unmatched. Germline V lookup: CDR1 MGHRA, CDR2 YSYEKL. This CDR3 is 22 amino acids long. The CDR3 loop reads CASSRRVLLGLAEPITRETQYF. The CDR3 nucleotides read TGCGCCAGCAGCCGACGGGTCCTACTCGGACTAGCGGAACCTATTACCCGGGAGACCCAGTACTTC.

The CDR3 reads CASSLASGSYNEQFF. The CDR3 nucleotides read TGTGCCAGCAGCCTAGCTAGCGGGAGTTACAATGAGCAGTTCTTC. This chain uses TRBV27 with TRBJ2-1, with 10 bases lining up with TRBD2. Germline V gene data show CDR1 as MNHEY and CDR2 as SMNVEV (reference sequence). CDR3 length: 15 amino acids. V was pared by 6 bases and J by 4 bases, with 6 bases of the junction left unmatched.